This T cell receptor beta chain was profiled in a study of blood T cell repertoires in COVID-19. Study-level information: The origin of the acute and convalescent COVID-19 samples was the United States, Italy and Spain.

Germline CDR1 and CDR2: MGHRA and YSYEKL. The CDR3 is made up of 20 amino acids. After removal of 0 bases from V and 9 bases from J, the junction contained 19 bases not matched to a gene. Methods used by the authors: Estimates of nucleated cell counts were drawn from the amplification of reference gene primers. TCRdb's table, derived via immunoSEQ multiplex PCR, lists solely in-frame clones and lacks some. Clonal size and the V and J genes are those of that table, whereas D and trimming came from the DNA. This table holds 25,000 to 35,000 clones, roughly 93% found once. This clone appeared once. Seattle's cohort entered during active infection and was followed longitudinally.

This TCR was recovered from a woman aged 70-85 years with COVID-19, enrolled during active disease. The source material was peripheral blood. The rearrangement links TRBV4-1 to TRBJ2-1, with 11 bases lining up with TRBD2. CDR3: CASSQDFSGRAPRLTVEQFF. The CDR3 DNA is TGCGCCAGCAGCCAAGATTTTAGCGGGAGGGCTCCTCGCTTGACGGTTGAGCAGTTCTTC.